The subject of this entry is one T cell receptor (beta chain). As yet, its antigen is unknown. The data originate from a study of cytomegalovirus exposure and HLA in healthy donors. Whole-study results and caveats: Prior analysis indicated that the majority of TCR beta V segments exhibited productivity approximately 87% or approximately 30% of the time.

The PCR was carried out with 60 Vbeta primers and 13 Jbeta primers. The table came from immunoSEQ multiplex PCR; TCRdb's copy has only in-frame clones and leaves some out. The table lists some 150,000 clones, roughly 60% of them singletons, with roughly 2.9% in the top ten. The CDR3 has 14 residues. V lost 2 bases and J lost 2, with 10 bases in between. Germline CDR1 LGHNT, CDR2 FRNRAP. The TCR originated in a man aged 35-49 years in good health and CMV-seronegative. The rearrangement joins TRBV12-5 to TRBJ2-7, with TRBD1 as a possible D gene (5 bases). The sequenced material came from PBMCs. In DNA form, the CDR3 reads TGTGCTAGTGGTTTGACAGGAGTAGCCTACGAGCAGTACTTC. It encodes CASGLTGVAYEQYF.